This section outlines one T cell receptor (beta chain) sequence together with its context. It lacks a known antigen. Base qualities are missing; no much larger clone stands one base away. The CDR3, from cysteine to phenylalanine, totals 16 residues. Here the CDR3 DNA is all that survives: 48 bases in frame from base 1. The germline V gene encodes CDR1 LNHDA and CDR2 SQIVND (reference sequence). The germline V end is reduced by 3 bases and the J end by 9 bases; junction bases left unmatched: 10. Taken with the paper, the label for treatment or condition translates to: around 19 received Ad26.COV2.S at low or high dose, single or two shots; about 5 received placebo; per-sample allocation not given. Repertoires of vaccine and placebo recipients were sequenced from samples taken on day 63 after the first injection. In Cohort 1b, 25 or so adults aged 18-55 years were enrolled at a single site in Boston, USA, between 29 July and 7 August 2020. Ad26.COV2.S was a replication-incompetent adenovirus type 26 vector expressing a prefusion-stabilized SARS-CoV-2 spike protein from the original Wuhan strain.

This specimen belongs to a study of Ad26.COV2.S vaccination and SARS-CoV-2 variants (dated by TCRdb to the early 2020s). About the investigation overall: Donors in the vaccine arm were drawn from COV1001, a phase I-IIa trial of Ad26.COV2.S in healthy adults that was multicentre, randomized, double-blind and placebo-controlled. Trial participants were randomized into five groups of five, in which low-dose or high-dose Ad26.COV2.S was given once or twice, or placebo was given on both occasions. Ad26.COV2.S was given intramuscularly at 5x10^10 or 1x10^11 viral particles, as a single shot or as two shots 56 days apart. The TCR-sequenced set comprised around 32 samples: around 20 Ad26.COV2.S vaccine recipients, 5 placebo recipients and 8 SARS-CoV-2 convalescent individuals. Blinding of investigators to trial group allocation was maintained during experiments and outcome assessment. Sequencing of the TCRbeta repertoire served to evaluate the specificity and breadth of SARS-CoV-2-reactive T cell receptors following Ad26.COV2.S vaccination. The paper's findings and limits, for the study overall: After vaccination, substantial breadth of spike-specific CD8+ and CD4+ T cell responses was reported. Vaccine and placebo recipients had similar non-spike TCR breadth, a finding consistent with the vaccine containing only spike. Comparing responses between vaccine doses or regimens was not something the study was powered to do. Spike-specific TCR breadth was higher in Ad26.COV2.S recipients than in placebo recipients (P = 0.0014). It was noted by the authors that total T cell responses may have been underestimated by the TCR breadth and depth analyses.

The immunoSEQ Assay was used to sequence TCRbeta CDR3 regions. After extraction, genomic DNA underwent amplification by bias-controlled multiplex PCR, followed by high-throughput sequencing. On the authors' methods: To quantify the absolute abundance of each unique TCRbeta CDR3 region, sequences were collapsed and filtered. T cell fraction was estimated by normalizing TCRbeta template counts to usable DNA, which was measured by amplifying reference genes present in all nucleated cells. Repertoire TCRs were annotated as SARS-CoV-2-specific when V gene, CDR3 amino acid sequence and J gene were exactly matched to a known reactive TCR set. The reference SARS-CoV-2 TCR set was derived from MIRA and filtered for enrichment in COVID-19-positive ImmuneCODE repertoires, a step that removed public or cross-reactive TCRs. Using the MIRA antigens, annotated TCRs were further analysed by specific ORF or by position within an ORF. Breadth was defined as the number of annotated unique rearrangements divided by the total number of unique productive rearrangements, and depth was defined as the summed frequency of the annotated unique rearrangements. Group comparisons of TCR breadth used two-sided Wilcoxon rank-sum tests. TCRdb limited this immuneACCESS table to in-frame rearrangements with V and J called. A share of clones is missing; checked studies link under half to unresolved V genes, and the rest is unexplained. That table is the source of V, J and clone size, and D and trimming were worked out from the DNA. The sample table contains about 440,000 clones; only one count was recorded for about 92% of them. Of the sample, less than 4.5% is held by the ten largest clones.

This chain is built from TRBV19 and TRBJ2-2, and TRBD2 matches 10 of the central bases. This clonotype originated in a person aged 18-60 years who received the Ad26.COV2.S COVID-19 vaccine or a placebo. The sequencing used peripheral blood, collected in a trial of Ad26.COV2.S vaccine versus placebo. The DNA is as follows: TGTGCCAGTAGTATCGGACTAGCGGAGTTCCCCCGGGAGCTGTTTTTT. Its translation reads: CASSIGLAEFPRELFF.